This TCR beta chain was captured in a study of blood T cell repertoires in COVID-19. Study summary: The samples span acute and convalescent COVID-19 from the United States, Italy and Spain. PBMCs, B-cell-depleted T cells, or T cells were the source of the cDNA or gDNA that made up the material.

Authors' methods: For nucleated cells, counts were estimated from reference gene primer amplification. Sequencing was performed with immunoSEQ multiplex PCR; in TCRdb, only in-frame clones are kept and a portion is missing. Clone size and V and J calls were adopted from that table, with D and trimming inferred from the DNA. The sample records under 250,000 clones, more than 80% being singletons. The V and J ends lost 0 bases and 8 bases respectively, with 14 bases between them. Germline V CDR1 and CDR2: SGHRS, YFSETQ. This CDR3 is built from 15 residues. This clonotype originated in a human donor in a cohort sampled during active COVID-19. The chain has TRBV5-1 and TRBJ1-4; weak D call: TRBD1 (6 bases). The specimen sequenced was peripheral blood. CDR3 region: CASSLARGSREKLFF. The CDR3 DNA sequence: TGCGCCAGCAGCTTGGCCAGGGGAAGTCGAGAAAAACTGTTTTTT.